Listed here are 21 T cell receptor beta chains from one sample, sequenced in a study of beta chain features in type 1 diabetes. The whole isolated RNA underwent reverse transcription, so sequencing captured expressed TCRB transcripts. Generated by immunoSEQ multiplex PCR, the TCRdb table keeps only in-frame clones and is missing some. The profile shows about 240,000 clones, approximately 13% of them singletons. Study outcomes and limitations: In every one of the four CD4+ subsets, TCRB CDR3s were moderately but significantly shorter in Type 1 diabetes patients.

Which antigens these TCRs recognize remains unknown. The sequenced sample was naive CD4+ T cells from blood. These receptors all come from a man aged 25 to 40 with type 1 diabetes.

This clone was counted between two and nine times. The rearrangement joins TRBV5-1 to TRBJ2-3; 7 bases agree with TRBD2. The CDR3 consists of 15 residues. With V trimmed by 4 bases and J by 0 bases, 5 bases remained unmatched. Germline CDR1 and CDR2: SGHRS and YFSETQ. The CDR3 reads CASSSGASSTDTQYF. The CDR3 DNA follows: TGCGCCAGCAGCAGCGGGGCCTCTAGCACAGATACGCAGTATTTT.

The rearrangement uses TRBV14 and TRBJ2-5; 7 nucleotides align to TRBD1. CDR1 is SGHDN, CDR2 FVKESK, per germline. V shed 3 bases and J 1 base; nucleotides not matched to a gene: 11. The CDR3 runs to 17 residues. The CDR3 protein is CASSQGSGRGSQETQYF. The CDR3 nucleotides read TGTGCCAGCAGCCAGGGGAGTGGCAGGGGGTCCCAAGAGACCCAGTACTTC.

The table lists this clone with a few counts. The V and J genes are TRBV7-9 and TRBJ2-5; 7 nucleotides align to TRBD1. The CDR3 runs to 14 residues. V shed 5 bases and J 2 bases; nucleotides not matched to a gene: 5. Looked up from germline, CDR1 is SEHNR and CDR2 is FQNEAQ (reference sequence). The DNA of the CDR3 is TGTGCCAGCAGCCCGAGGACAGGACAAGAGACCCAGTACTTC. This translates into CASSPRTGQETQYF.

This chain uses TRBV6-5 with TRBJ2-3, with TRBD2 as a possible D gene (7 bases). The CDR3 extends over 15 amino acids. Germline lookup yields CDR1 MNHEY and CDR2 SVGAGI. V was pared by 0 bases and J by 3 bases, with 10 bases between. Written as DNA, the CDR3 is TGTGCCAGCAGTTACTCGGGGGGGCGGACAGATACGCAGTATTTT. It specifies CASSYSGGRTDTQYF.

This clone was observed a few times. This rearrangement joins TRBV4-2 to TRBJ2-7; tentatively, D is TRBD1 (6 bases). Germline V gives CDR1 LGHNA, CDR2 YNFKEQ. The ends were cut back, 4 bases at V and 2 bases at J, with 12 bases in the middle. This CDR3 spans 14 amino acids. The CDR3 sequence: CASSPSRDTYEQYF. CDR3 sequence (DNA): TGTGCCAGCAGCCCATCCCGGGACACCTACGAGCAGTACTTC.

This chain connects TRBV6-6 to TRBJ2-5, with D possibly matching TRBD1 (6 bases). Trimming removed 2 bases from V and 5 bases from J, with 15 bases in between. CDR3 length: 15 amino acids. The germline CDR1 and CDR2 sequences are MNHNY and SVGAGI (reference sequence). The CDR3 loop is CASSYGDKGHETQYF. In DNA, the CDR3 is TGTGCCAGCAGTTACGGGGACAAAGGGCATGAGACCCAGTACTTC.

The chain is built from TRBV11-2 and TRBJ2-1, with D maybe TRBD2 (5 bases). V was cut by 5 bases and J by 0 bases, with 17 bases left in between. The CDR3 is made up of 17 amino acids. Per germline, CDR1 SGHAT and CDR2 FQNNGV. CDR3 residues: CASSHQLEPRSYNEQFF. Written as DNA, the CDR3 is TGTGCCAGCAGCCATCAACTAGAACCCCGCTCCTACAATGAGCAGTTCTTC. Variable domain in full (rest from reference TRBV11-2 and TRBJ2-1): EAGVAQSPRYKIIEKRQSVAFWCNPISGHATLYWYQQILGQGPKLLIQFQNNGVVDDSQLPKDRFSAERLKGVDSTLKIQPAKLEDSAVYLCASSHQLEPRSYNEQFFGPGTRLTVL.

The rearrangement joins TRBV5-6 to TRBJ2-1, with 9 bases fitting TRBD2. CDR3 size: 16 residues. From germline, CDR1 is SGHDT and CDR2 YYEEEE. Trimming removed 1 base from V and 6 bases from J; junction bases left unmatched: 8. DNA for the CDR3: TGTGCCAGCAGCTTGTTAGGTAGCGGGAGCATCAATGAGCAGTTCTTC. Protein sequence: CASSLLGSGSINEQFF.

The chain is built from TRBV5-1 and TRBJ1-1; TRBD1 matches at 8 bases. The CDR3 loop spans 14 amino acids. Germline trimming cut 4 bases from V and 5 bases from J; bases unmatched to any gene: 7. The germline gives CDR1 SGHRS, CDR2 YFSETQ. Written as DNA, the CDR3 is TGCGCCAGCAGCCATCGGGACAGGAAGACTGAAGCTTTCTTT. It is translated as CASSHRDRKTEAFF.

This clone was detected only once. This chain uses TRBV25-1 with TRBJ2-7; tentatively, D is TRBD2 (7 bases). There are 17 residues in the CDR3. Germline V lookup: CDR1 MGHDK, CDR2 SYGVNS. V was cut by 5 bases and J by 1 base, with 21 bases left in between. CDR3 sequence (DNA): TGTGCCAGCAGTCCACGCCCCAGCGGGACAAGGTCCTACGAGCAGTACTTC. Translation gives CASSPRPSGTRSYEQYF.

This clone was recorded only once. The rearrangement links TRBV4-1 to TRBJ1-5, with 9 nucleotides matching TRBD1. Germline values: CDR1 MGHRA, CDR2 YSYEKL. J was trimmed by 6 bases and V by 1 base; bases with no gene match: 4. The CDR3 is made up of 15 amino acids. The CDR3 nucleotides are TGCGCCAGCAGCCAAGGGGACAGGGATTTTCAGCCCCAGCATTTT. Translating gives CASSQGDRDFQPQHF.

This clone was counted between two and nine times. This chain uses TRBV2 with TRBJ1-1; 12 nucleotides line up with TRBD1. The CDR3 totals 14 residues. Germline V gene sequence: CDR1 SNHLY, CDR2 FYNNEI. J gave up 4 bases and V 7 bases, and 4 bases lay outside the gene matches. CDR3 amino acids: CASTGTGGPTEAFF. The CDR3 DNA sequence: TGTGCCAGCACCGGGACAGGGGGCCCCACTGAAGCTTTCTTT.

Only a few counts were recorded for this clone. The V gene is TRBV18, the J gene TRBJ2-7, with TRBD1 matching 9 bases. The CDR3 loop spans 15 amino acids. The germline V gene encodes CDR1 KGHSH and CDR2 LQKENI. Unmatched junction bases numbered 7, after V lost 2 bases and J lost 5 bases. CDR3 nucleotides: TGTGCCAGCTCACCAAAAGGGACAGGGTCCGACGAGCAGTACTTC. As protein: CASSPKGTGSDEQYF.

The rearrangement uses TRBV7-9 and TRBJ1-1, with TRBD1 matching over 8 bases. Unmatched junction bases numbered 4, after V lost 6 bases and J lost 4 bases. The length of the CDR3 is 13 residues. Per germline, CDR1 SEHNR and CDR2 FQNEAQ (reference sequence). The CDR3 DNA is TGTGCCAGCAGTCGACAGGGGAGCACTGAAGCTTTCTTT. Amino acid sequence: CASSRQGSTEAFF.

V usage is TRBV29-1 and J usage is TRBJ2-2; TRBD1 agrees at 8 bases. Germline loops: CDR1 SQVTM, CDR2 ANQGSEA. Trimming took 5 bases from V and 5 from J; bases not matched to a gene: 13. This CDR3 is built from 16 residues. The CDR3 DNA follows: TGCAGCGTTTCGCGGCGGGGCCAGGGGGCAACCGGGGAGCTGTTTTTT. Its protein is CSVSRRGQGATGELFF.

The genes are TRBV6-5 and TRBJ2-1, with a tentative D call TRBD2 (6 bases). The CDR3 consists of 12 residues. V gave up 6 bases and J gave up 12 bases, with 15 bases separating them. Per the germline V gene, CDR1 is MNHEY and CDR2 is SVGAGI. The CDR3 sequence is CASRDALGGQFF. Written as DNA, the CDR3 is TGTGCCAGCAGGGATGCTTTGGGAGGGCAGTTCTTC.

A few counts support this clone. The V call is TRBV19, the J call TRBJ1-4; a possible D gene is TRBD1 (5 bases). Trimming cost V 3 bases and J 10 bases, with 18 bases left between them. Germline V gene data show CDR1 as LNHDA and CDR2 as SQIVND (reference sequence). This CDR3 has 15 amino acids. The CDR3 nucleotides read TGTGCCAGTAGTATTCAGGGATCCCCTCTAGGAAAACTGTTTTTT. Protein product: CASSIQGSPLGKLFF.

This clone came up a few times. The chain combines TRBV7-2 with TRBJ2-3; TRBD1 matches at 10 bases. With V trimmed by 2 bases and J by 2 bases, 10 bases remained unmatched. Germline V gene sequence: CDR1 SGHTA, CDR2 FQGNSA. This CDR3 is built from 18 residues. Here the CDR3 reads CASSLTSGTGALTDTQYF. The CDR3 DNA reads TGTGCCAGCAGCTTAACGTCGGGGACAGGGGCGCTCACAGATACGCAGTATTTT.

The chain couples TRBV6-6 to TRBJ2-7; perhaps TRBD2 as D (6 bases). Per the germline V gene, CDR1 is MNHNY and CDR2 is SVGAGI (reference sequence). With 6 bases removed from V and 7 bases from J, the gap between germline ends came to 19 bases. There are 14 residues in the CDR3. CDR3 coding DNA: TGTGCCAGCAGGATCCCGGGGCCTCGGGGGGAGCAGTACTTC. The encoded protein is CASRIPGPRGEQYF.

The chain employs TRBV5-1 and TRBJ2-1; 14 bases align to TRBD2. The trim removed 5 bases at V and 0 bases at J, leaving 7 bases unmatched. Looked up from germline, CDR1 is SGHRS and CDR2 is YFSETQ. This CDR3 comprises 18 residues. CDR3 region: CASRLTSGRVSSYNEQFF. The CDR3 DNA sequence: TGCGCCAGCAGACTGACTAGCGGGAGGGTGAGCTCCTACAATGAGCAGTTCTTC.

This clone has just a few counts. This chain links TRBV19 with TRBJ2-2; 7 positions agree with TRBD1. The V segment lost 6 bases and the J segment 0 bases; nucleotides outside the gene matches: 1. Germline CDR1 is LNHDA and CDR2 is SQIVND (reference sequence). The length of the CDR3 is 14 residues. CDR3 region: CASSGQANTGELFF. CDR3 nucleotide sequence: TGTGCCAGTAGCGGACAGGCGAACACCGGGGAGCTGTTTTTT.